These 11 T cell receptor beta chains originate from one sample sequenced in a study of shared clonotypes between healthy human individuals. The table came from immunoSEQ multiplex PCR; TCRdb's copy has only in-frame clones and leaves some out. The table lists fewer than 1.6 million clones, around 98.5% of them singletons. Sequencing was performed on naive CD4+ T cells sorted from blood. Regarding subset: CD45RA+ positively selected. The receptor set was obtained from a young man in good health.

In its sample, this clone was seen once. The chain joins TRBV11-3 to TRBJ2-3; a weak D match, TRBD2 (5 bases). The CDR3 covers 15 residues. CDR1 and CDR2 from the germline V gene are SGHNT and YENEEA. Trimming stripped 8 bases from V and 0 bases from J, with 15 bases between. The CDR3 protein is CASRGGPPSTDTQYF. Written as DNA, the CDR3 is TGTGCCAGCCGCGGCGGGCCCCCGAGCACAGATACGCAGTATTTT. Full variable domain (missing parts from reference TRBV11-3 and TRBJ2-3): EAGVVQSPRYKIIEKKQPVAFWCNPISGHNTLYWYLQNLGQGPELLIRYENEEAVDDSQLPKDRFSAERLKGVDSTLKIQPAELGDSAVYLCASRGGPPSTDTQYFGPGTRLTVL.

The chain joins TRBV11-2 to TRBJ1-5; D is undetermined. The germline V gene encodes CDR1 SGHAT and CDR2 FQNNGV. This CDR3 is built from 14 residues. V gave up 0 bases and J gave up 3 bases, with 6 bases separating them. CDR3 DNA: TGTGCCAGCAGCTTAGAGCCTTTCAATCAGCCCCAGCATTTT. This codes for CASSLEPFNQPQHF. Looking up the rest from reference TRBV11-2 and TRBJ1-5 gives the full variable domain: EAGVAQSPRYKIIEKRQSVAFWCNPISGHATLYWYQQILGQGPKLLIQFQNNGVVDDSQLPKDRFSAERLKGVDSTLKIQPAKLEDSAVYLCASSLEPFNQPQHFGDGTRLSIL.

V is TRBV14 and J is TRBJ2-1, with D possibly being TRBD1 or TRBD2 (5 bases each). V was shortened by 3 bases and J by 8 bases, with 23 bases between the two germline ends. The CDR3 is made up of 17 amino acids. CDR1 is SGHDN and CDR2 is FVKESK in the germline V gene. For the CDR3, the DNA is TGTGCCAGCAGCCAGCGACATCAGGGACCTCTGGTCCATGAGCAGTTCTTC. Encoded protein: CASSQRHQGPLVHEQFF.

The genes are TRBV5-1 and TRBJ2-3; 7 bases map to TRBD2. Unmatched junction bases numbered 3, after V lost 0 bases and J lost 5 bases. Germline CDR1 SGHRS, CDR2 YFSETQ. The CDR3 sequence is 14 residues long. CDR3 sequence: CASSLGTSRDTQYF. For the CDR3, the DNA is TGCGCCAGCAGCTTGGGGACTAGTAGAGATACGCAGTATTTT.

This chain connects TRBV7-2 to TRBJ2-7; D ambiguous. V lost 4 bases, J lost 2 bases, and 9 bases lay in between. Germline values: CDR1 SGHTA, CDR2 FQGNSA. This CDR3 is 13 amino acids long. The CDR3 protein is CASSSRFTYEQYF. In DNA form, the CDR3 reads TGTGCCAGCAGCTCCCGGTTTACCTACGAGCAGTACTTC.

The chain employs TRBV18 and TRBJ2-2; no clear D gene. The V end lost 3 bases, the J end lost 3 bases, and 11 bases lay between the germline ends. This CDR3 comprises 15 residues. Germline V gene data show CDR1 as KGHSH and CDR2 as LQKENI. DNA for the CDR3: TGTGCCAGCTCACCCCCAGACACCTACACCGGGGAGCTGTTTTTT. Amino acids: CASSPPDTYTGELFF.

The rearrangement uses TRBV4-1 and TRBJ2-4; either TRBD1 or TRBD2 may supply D (6 bases each). The germline V gene encodes CDR1 MGHRA and CDR2 YSYEKL. V was shortened by 0 bases and J by 4 bases, with 16 bases between the two germline ends. The CDR3 runs 17 residues. In DNA form, the CDR3 reads TGCGCCAGCAGCCAAGATACCTCGGACAGCGGGAAAAACATTCAGTACTTC. Its protein is CASSQDTSDSGKNIQYF.

A note on this clone: Other DNA variants within this sample encode the same CDR3. The V call is TRBV18, the J call TRBJ2-5; D might be TRBD2 (7 bases). CDR1 is KGHSH and CDR2 is LQKENI in the germline V gene. V was trimmed by 2 bases and J by 1 base, leaving 11 bases between them. The CDR3 has 15 amino acids. CDR3 DNA sequence: TGTGCCAGCTCACCAGGGGGGGGCCTCCAAGAGACCCAGTACTTC. Translated: CASSPGGGLQETQYF.

The V gene is TRBV6-5, the J gene TRBJ2-7; 9 nucleotides line up with TRBD1. The CDR3 spans 16 residues. Germline CDR1 and CDR2: MNHEY and SVGAGI. V dropped 0 bases and J dropped 3; count of bases not matched to a gene: 6. The DNA for the CDR3 is TGTGCCAGCAGTTACTCTGTGACAGGGGGTCTCTACGAGCAGTACTTC. Its translation: CASSYSVTGGLYEQYF.

V gene TRBV2 combines with J gene TRBJ2-1; TRBD2 agrees at 13 bases. The CDR3 runs to 19 residues. Germline V lookup: CDR1 SNHLY, CDR2 FYNNEI. J was trimmed by 1 base and V by 6 bases; bases with no gene match: 12. This CDR3 reads CASRVIETSGRRSYNEQFF. The CDR3 nucleotides read TGTGCCAGCAGAGTGATAGAGACTAGCGGGAGGCGATCCTACAATGAGCAGTTCTTC.

The gene calls are TRBV5-1 and TRBJ1-4; D is uncertain. This CDR3 contains 15 residues. V lost 2 bases and J 2 bases, leaving 10 bases between the germline ends. Germline lookup yields CDR1 SGHRS and CDR2 YFSETQ. CDR3 in amino acids: CASSFLPLTNEKLFF. The CDR3 region has the DNA TGCGCCAGCAGCTTCTTACCCCTGACTAATGAAAAACTGTTTTTT.